The entry below describes one T cell receptor (beta chain). Its antigen is not known. This entry is derived from a study of cytomegalovirus exposure and HLA in healthy donors. The PCR employed 60 Vbeta primers together with 13 Jbeta primers. TCRdb's table, derived via immunoSEQ multiplex PCR, lists solely in-frame clones and lacks some. This sample has 110,000 to 150,000 clones; roughly 72% occur once, and the top ten carry 2% to 2.5%. Whole-study results and caveats: Differences between HLA loci emerged in a later analysis of TCR association rates, with DRB1 most and HLA-C fewest. A missense variant in DCLRE1C was later tied to TCR beta V- and J-gene trimming. Several of the most significant clusters were apparently associated with common viral pathogens in a later analysis. Near-uniform donor sequencing depth was presumed by presence/absence analyses.

V was pared by 1 base and J by 1 base, with 10 bases between. CDR3 length: 15 residues. Germline V CDR1 and CDR2: SEHNR, FQNEAQ (reference sequence). Material for sequencing was PBMCs. The chain recombines TRBV7-9 with TRBJ1-2; D remains unclear. The TCR sequence derives from a middle-aged man in good health and CMV-seronegative. In DNA form, the CDR3 reads TGTGCCAGCAGCTTAGGGTTCAGAATTAACTATGGCTACACCTTC. Translating it yields CASSLGFRINYGYTF.